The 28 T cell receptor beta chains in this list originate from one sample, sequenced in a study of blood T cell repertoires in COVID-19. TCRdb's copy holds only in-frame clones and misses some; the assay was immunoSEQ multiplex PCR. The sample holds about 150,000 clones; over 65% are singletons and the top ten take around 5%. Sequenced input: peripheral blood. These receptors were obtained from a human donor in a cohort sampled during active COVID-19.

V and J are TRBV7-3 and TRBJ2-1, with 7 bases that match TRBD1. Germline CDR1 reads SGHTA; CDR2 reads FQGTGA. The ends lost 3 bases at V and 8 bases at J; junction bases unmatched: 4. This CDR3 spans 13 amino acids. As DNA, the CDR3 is TGTGCCAGCAGCTTTACAGGGGCGGATGAGCAGTTCTTC. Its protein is CASSFTGADEQFF.

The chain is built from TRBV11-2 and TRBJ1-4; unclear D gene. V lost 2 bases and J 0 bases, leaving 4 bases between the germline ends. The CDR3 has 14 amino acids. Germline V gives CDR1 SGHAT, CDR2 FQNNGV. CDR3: CASSLQATNEKLFF. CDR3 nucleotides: TGTGCCAGCAGCTTACAGGCAACTAATGAAAAACTGTTTTTT.

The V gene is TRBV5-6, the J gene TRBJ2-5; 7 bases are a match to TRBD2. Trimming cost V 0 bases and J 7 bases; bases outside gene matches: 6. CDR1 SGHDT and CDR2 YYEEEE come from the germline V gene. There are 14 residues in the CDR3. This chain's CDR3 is CASSLAGGEATQYF. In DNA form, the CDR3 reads TGTGCCAGCAGCTTGGCTGGGGGGGAGGCGACCCAGTACTTC.

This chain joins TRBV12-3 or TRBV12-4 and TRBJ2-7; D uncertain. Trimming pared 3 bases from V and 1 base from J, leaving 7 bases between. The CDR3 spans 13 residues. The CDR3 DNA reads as TGTGCCAGCAGTTTTGGCAGTTCCTACGAGCAGTACTTC. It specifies CASSFGSSYEQYF.

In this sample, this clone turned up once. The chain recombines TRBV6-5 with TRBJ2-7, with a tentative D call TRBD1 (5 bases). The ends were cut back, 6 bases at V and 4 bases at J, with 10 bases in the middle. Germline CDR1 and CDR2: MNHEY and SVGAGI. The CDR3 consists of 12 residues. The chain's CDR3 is CASSADSYEQYF. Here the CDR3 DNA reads TGTGCCAGCAGCGCCGACAGTTACGAGCAGTACTTC.

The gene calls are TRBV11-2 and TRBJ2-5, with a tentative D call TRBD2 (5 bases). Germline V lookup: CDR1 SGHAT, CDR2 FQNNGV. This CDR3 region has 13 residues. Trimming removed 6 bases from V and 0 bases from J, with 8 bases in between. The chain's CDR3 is CASRREYQETQYF. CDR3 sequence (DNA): TGTGCCAGCAGGAGGGAGTACCAAGAGACCCAGTACTTC. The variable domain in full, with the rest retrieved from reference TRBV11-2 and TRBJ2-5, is EAGVAQSPRYKIIEKRQSVAFWCNPISGHATLYWYQQILGQGPKLLIQFQNNGVVDDSQLPKDRFSAERLKGVDSTLKIQPAKLEDSAVYLCASRREYQETQYFGPGTRLLVL.

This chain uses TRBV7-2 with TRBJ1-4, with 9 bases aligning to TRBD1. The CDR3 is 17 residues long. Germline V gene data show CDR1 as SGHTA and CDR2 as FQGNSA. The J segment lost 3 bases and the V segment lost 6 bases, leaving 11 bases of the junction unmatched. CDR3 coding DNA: TGTGCCAGCAGACGACAGGGGGGTCTCATTGCTAATGAAAAACTGTTTTTT. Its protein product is CASRRQGGLIANEKLFF. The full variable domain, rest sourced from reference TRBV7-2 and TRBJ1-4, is GAGVSQSPSNKVTEKGKDVELRCDPISGHTALYWYRQSLGQGLEFLIYFQGNSAPDKSGLPSDRFSAERTGGSVSTLTIQRTQQEDSAVYLCASRRQGGLIANEKLFFGSGTQLSVL.

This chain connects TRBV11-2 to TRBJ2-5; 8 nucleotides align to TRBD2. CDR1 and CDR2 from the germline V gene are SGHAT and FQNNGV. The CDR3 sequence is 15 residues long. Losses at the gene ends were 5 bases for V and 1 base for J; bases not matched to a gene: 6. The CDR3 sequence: CASSPLAGTQETQYF. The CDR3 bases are TGTGCCAGCAGCCCATTAGCGGGGACCCAAGAGACCCAGTACTTC. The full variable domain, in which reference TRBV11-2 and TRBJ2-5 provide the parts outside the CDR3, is EAGVAQSPRYKIIEKRQSVAFWCNPISGHATLYWYQQILGQGPKLLIQFQNNGVVDDSQLPKDRFSAERLKGVDSTLKIQPAKLEDSAVYLCASSPLAGTQETQYFGPGTRLLVL.

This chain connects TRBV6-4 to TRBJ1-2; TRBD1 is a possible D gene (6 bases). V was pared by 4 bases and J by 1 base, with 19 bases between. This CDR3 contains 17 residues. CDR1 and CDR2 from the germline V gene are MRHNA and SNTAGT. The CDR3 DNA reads TGTGCCAGCAGTGGGGGTCGCACGGGACACCTTAACTATGGCTACACCTTC. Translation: CASSGGRTGHLNYGYTF.

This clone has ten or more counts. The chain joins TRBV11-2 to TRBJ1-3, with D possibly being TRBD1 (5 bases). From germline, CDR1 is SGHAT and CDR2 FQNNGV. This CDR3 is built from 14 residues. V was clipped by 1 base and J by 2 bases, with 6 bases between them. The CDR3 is CASSLAGAGNTIYF. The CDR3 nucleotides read TGTGCCAGCAGCTTAGCGGGGGCTGGAAACACCATATATTTT.

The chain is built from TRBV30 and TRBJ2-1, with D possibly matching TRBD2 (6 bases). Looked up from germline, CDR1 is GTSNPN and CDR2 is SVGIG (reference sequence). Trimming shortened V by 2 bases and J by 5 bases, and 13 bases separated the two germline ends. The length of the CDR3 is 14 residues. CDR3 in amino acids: CAWSTGLGNNEQFF. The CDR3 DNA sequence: TGTGCCTGGAGTACGGGACTGGGAAACAATGAGCAGTTCTTC.

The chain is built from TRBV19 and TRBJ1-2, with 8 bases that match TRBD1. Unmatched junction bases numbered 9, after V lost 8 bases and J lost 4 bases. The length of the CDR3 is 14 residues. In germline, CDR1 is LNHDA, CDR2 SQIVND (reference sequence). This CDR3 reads CASLKNDRGYGYTF. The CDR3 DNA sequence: TGTGCCAGTCTTAAAAATGACAGGGGCTATGGCTACACCTTC.

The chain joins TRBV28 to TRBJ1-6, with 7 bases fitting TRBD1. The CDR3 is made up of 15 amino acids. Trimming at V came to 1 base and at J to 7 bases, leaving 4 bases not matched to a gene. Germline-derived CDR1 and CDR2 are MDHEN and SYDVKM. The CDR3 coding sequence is TGTGCCAGCAGTTTATCAGGGGGTGGCAATTCACCCCTCCACTTT. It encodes CASSLSGGGNSPLHF.

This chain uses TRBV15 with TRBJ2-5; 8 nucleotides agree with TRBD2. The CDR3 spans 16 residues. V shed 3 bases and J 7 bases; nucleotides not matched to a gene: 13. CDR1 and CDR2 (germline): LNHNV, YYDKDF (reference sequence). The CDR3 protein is CATSRDPGGLVATQYF. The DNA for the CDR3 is TGTGCCACCAGCAGGGACCCTGGGGGACTAGTGGCGACCCAGTACTTC.

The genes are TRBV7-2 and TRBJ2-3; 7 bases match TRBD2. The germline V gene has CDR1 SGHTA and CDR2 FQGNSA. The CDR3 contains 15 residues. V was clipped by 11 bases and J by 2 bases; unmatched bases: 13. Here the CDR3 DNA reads TGTGCCGGTCCCCGGGTAGCGGGTTTCACAGATACGCAGTATTTT. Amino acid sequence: CAGPRVAGFTDTQYF. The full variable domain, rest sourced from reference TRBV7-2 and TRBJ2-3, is GAGVSQSPSNKVTEKGKDVELRCDPISGHTALYWYRQSLGQGLEFLIYFQGNSAPDKSGLPSDRFSAERTGGSVSTLTIQRTQQEDSAVYLCAGPRVAGFTDTQYFGPGTRLTVL.

CDR3 bases: TGTGCCAGCAGCCGAAGACAGAATTTTGGCTTCTCACCCCTCCACTTT. Protein: CASSRRQNFGFSPLHF. The chain employs TRBV27 and TRBJ1-6, with D perhaps TRBD1 (5 bases). The V gene lost 6 bases and the J gene lost 10 bases, with 22 bases spanning the gap. The germline V gene encodes CDR1 MNHEY and CDR2 SMNVEV (reference sequence). The CDR3 has 16 amino acids.

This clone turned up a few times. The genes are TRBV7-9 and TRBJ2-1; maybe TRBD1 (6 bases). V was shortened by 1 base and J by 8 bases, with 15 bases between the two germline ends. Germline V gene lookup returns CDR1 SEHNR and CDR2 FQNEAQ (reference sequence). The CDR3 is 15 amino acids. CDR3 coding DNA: TGTGCCAGCAGCTTAGGGCAGGGTGGGGGCGATGAGCAGTTCTTC. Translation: CASSLGQGGGDEQFF.

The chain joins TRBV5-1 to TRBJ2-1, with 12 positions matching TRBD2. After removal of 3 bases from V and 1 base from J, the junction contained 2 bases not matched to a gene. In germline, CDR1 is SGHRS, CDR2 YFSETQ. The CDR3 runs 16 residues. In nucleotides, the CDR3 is TGCGCCAGCAGCTGGGGACTAGCGGGTTCCTACAATGAGCAGTTCTTC. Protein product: CASSWGLAGSYNEQFF.

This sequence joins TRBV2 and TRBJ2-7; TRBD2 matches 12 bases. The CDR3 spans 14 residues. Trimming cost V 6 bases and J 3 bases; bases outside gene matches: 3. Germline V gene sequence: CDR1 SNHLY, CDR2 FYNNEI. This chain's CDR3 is CASRRTSGIYEQYV. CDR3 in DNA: TGTGCCAGCAGGCGGACTAGCGGGATCTACGAGCAGTACGTC.

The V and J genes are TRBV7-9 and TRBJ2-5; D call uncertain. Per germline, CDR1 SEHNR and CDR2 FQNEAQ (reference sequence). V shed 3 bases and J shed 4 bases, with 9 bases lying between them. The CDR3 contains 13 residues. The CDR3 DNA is TGTGCCAGCAGCTTCCAGAACCCAGAGACCCAGTACTTC. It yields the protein CASSFQNPETQYF.

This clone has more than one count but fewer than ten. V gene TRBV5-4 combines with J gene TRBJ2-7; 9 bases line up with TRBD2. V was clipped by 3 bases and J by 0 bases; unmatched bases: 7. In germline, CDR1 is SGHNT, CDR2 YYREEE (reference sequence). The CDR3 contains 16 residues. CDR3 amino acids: CASSCLTSGSSYEQYV. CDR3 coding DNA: TGTGCCAGCAGCTGCCTGACTAGCGGAAGCTCCTACGAGCAGTACGTC.

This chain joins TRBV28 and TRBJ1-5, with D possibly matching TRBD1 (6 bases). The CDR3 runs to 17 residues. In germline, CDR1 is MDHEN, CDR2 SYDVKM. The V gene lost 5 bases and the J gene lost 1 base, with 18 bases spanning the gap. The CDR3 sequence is CASSIGTGLQSNQPQHF. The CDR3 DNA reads TGTGCCAGCAGTATCGGAACAGGGCTCCAAAGCAATCAGCCCCAGCATTTT.

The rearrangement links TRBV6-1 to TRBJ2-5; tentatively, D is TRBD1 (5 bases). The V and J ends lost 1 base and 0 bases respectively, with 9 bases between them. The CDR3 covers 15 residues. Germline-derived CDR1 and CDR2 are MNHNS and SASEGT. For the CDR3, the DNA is TGTGCCAGCAGTGAAGTACCAGGGAACCAAGAGACCCAGTACTTC. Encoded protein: CASSEVPGNQETQYF.

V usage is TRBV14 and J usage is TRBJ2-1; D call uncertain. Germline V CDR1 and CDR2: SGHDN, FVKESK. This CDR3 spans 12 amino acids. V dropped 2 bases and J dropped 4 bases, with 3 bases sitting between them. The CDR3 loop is CASSQQYNEQFF. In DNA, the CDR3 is TGTGCCAGCAGCCAACAATACAATGAGCAGTTCTTC. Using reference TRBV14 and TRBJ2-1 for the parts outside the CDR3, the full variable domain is EAGVTQFPSHSVIEKGQTVTLRCDPISGHDNLYWYRRVMGKEIKFLLHFVKESKQDESGMPNNRFLAERTGGTYSTLKVQPAELEDSGVYFCASSQQYNEQFFGPGTRLTVL.

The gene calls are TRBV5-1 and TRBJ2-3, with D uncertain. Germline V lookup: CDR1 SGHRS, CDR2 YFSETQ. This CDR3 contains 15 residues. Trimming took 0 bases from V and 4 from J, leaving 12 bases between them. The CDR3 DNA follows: TGCGCCAGCAGCTTGGGGAGCGTGAGTGCAGATACGCAGTATTTT. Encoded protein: CASSLGSVSADTQYF.

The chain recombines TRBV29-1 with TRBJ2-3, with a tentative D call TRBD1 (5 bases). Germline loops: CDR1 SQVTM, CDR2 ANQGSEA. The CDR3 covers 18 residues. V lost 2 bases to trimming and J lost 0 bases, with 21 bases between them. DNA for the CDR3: TGCAGCGTTGAACGCCAACCGATGACAGTCTCTAGCACAGATACGCAGTATTTT. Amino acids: CSVERQPMTVSSTDTQYF.

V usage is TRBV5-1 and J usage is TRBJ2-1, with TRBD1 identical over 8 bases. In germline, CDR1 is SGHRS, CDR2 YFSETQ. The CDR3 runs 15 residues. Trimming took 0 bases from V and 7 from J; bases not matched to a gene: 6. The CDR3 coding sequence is TGCGCCAGCAGCTTGGGGCAGGGGGCATTGAATGAGCAGTTCTTC. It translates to CASSLGQGALNEQFF.

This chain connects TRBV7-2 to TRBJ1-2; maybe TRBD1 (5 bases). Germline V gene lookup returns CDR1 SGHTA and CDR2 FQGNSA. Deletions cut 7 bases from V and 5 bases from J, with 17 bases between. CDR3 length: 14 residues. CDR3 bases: TGTGCCAGCATCCACGGGGGAGGCGAATATGGCTACACCTTC. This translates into CASIHGGGEYGYTF.